Following are 20 T cell receptor beta chains from one sample sequenced in a study of response to subunit inactivated influenza vaccine. TCRdb re-called the RT-PCR reads through MiXCR, storing one row per CDR3 protein. The data show 710,000 or so distinct CDR3 sequences, around a sixth seen once. The starting material was PBMCs from blood, obtained approximately 13 days after vaccination. All receptors derive from a man aged 50-60 years who received an inactivated influenza vaccine.

The rearrangement joins TRBV7-8 to TRBJ2-5; 9 nucleotides match TRBD2. The CDR3 extends over 16 amino acids. Germline lookup yields CDR1 SGHVS and CDR2 FQNEAQ. V was clipped by 2 bases and J by 5 bases; unmatched bases: 9. CDR3 nucleotides: TGTGCCAGCAGCTTAAGGGTAGCGGGAGCCCCGGAGACCCAGTACTTC. Encoded protein: CASSLRVAGAPETQYF.

The CDR3 nucleotides are TGTGCCAGCAGCCAAGTCCTCCGGGGCGAGCAGTACTTC. Translation gives CASSQVLRGEQYF. The chain has TRBV14 and TRBJ2-7; the D gene is possibly TRBD2 (5 bases). From germline, CDR1 is SGHDN and CDR2 FVKESK. The V and J ends lost 1 base and 6 bases respectively, with 10 bases between them. The CDR3 has 13 residues.

This clonotype has a handful of counts. V gene TRBV5-1 combines with J gene TRBJ1-2, with D hard to call. The length of the CDR3 is 15 residues. Per germline, CDR1 SGHRS and CDR2 YFSETQ. Trimming stripped 0 bases from V and 4 bases from J, with 13 bases between. The CDR3 region has the DNA TGCGCCAGCAGCTTGGGGGCGGGCGGCATCTATGGCTACACCTTC. Protein product: CASSLGAGGIYGYTF.

This clonotype occurred a few times. This sequence joins TRBV20-1 and TRBJ2-1; tentatively, D is TRBD1 (6 bases). V lost 0 bases and J lost 4, with 10 bases in between. Germline CDR1 DFQATT, CDR2 SNEGSKA (reference sequence). The CDR3 extends over 14 amino acids. The CDR3 DNA follows: TGCAGTGCTAGAGAACCGACAGGATACAATGAGCAGTTCTTC. Protein product: CSAREPTGYNEQFF.

The J gene is TRBJ1-5, the V gene TRBV12-3 or TRBV12-4; no clear D. CDR3 length equals 15 residues. V lost 5 bases, J lost 4 bases, and 15 bases lay in between. CDR3 sequence: CASSAEEGANQPQHF. The CDR3 nucleotides read TGTGCCAGCAGTGCCGAAGAGGGCGCAAATCAGCCCCAGCATTTT.

This chain joins TRBV5-1 and TRBJ2-1; a possible D gene is TRBD2 (6 bases). The CDR3 is 15 residues long. Looked up from germline, CDR1 is SGHRS and CDR2 is YFSETQ. Trimming removed 4 bases at V and 3 bases at J, with 14 bases between. CDR3 coding DNA: TGCGCCAGCAGCCCCCCCGGGGGTAACTACAATGAGCAGTTCTTC. Encoded protein: CASSPPGGNYNEQFF.

The J gene is TRBJ2-7, the V gene TRBV7-2, with 7 bases aligning to TRBD1. The CDR3 sequence is 15 residues long. The V gene's germline CDR1 is SGHTA and CDR2 FQGNSA. V was pared by 5 bases and J by 4 bases, with 11 bases of the junction left unmatched. The CDR3 here is CASSARGLSVYEQYF. DNA for the CDR3: TGTGCCAGCAGCGCCAGGGGGTTAAGTGTATACGAGCAGTACTTC.

The chain uses TRBV10-3 and TRBJ2-7, with 11 bases matching TRBD1. The CDR3 totals 13 residues. Germline lookup yields CDR1 ENHRY and CDR2 SYGVKD. V trimming: 11 bases; J trimming: 2 bases; junction bases outside the gene matches: 5. The chain's CDR3 is CASLGQGAYEQYF. In DNA form, the CDR3 reads TGTGCCTCTTTGGGACAGGGGGCCTACGAGCAGTACTTC.

This clonotype has a count of ten or more. The chain links TRBV14 to TRBJ1-1; the D gene is possibly TRBD1 (5 bases). Per the germline V gene, CDR1 is SGHDN and CDR2 is FVKESK. There are 13 residues in the CDR3. Trimming took 11 bases from V and 1 from J, leaving 14 bases between them. CDR3 coding DNA: TGTGCCTCTACGGTCGGACAGAACACTGAAGCTTTCTTT. Translation: CASTVGQNTEAFF.

This chain connects TRBV9 to TRBJ1-2; D gene uncertain. CDR3 size: 13 residues. Germline lookup yields CDR1 SGDLS and CDR2 YYNGEE. The germline V and J ends were trimmed by 0 bases and 5 bases, with 8 bases remaining between them. DNA of the CDR3: TGTGCCAGCAGCGTAGGGGCAGGTTATGGCTACACCTTC. Translation gives CASSVGAGYGYTF.

This rearrangement joins TRBV10-3 to TRBJ2-2, with D possibly being TRBD1 (5 bases). Trimming took off 6 bases at V and 4 bases at J, with 12 bases between the two ends. CDR1 and CDR2 (germline): ENHRY, SYGVKD. The CDR3 contains 14 residues. CDR3 residues: CAIRMDTSTGELFF. CDR3 in DNA: TGTGCCATCAGGATGGACACATCCACCGGGGAGCTGTTTTTT.

This clonotype was counted only a few times. The genes are TRBV28 and TRBJ2-7; the D gene is possibly TRBD2 (6 bases). Germline V gene sequence: CDR1 MDHEN, CDR2 SYDVKM. V was shortened by 5 bases and J by 2 bases, with 16 bases between the two germline ends. This CDR3 spans 15 amino acids. The CDR3 region is CASSPVTGTPYEQYF. In nucleotides, the CDR3 is TGTGCCAGCAGTCCAGTTACTGGGACTCCCTACGAGCAGTACTTC.

The table lists this clonotype with a few counts. This chain connects TRBV12-3 or TRBV12-4 to TRBJ1-5, with 9 bases that match TRBD1. V lost 6 bases, J lost 7 bases, and 10 bases stayed unmatched. The CDR3 length is 15 residues. The CDR3 here is CASSPIQGAGQPQHF. CDR3 in DNA: TGTGCCAGCAGCCCGATACAGGGGGCCGGACAGCCCCAGCATTTT.

The chain uses TRBV7-2 and TRBJ2-7; no clear D gene. Germline CDR1 and CDR2: SGHTA and FQGNSA. The CDR3 contains 12 residues. Deletions cut 3 bases from V and 5 bases from J, with 8 bases between. In DNA, the CDR3 is TGTGCCAGCAGCTTGAGCAGACACGAGCAGTACTTC. Translation gives CASSLSRHEQYF.

The chain joins TRBV28 to TRBJ1-6, with D unclear. V was clipped by 2 bases and J by 4 bases, with 6 bases between them. CDR3 length: 14 residues. From germline, CDR1 is MDHEN and CDR2 SYDVKM. In nucleotides, the CDR3 is TGTGCCAGCAGTTTACACAAGTATAATTCACCCCTCCACTTT. Protein: CASSLHKYNSPLHF.

The sample holds many counts of this clonotype. The chain links TRBV29-1 to TRBJ2-1, with 8 bases that match TRBD2. Germline CDR1 SQVTM, CDR2 ANQGSEA. V dropped 6 bases and J dropped 5; count of bases not matched to a gene: 12. The CDR3 contains 15 residues. The CDR3 bases are TGCAGCGTCGCAGGATCCAAGCGGGGGAACAATGAGCAGTTCTTC. Translated, it gives CSVAGSKRGNNEQFF.

This clonotype was recorded a few times. The chain uses TRBV12-3 or TRBV12-4 and TRBJ1-4, with D possibly being TRBD1 (6 bases). Trimming shortened V by 6 bases and J by 4 bases, and 12 bases separated the two germline ends. This CDR3 has 14 amino acids. This chain's CDR3 is CASRGAGLNEKLFF. DNA for the CDR3: TGTGCCAGCAGGGGGGCAGGGCTTAATGAAAAACTGTTTTTT.

This clonotype was detected a few times. J is TRBJ1-5 and V is TRBV6-5; possible D gene TRBD1, 6 bases. Per the germline V gene, CDR1 is MNHEY and CDR2 is SVGAGI. The CDR3 loop spans 15 amino acids. Trimming left V 2 bases short and J 3 bases short, with 11 bases between. CDR3 in amino acids: CASSYKDSDNQPQHF. The CDR3 DNA sequence: TGTGCCAGCAGTTACAAGGACAGTGACAATCAGCCCCAGCATTTT.

In this sample, this clonotype turned up a few times. The V and J genes are TRBV2 and TRBJ2-7; D remains unclear. Trimming pared 2 bases from V and 2 bases from J, leaving 7 bases between. This CDR3 region has 13 residues. The germline V gene encodes CDR1 SNHLY and CDR2 FYNNEI. In nucleotides, the CDR3 is TGTGCCAGCAGTGAATTATTAACCTACGAGCAGTACTTC. Translating it yields CASSELLTYEQYF.

This clonotype turned up a few times. Sequence at one end of the junction differs from germline and may be a read error. This chain joins TRBV19 and TRBJ1-2; D unresolved. The CDR3 runs to 13 residues. Germline values: CDR1 LNHDA, CDR2 SQIVND (reference sequence). CDR3 DNA: TGTGCCAGCAGTAGTCAGGACAACTATGGCTACACCTTC. Translated, it gives CASSSQDNYGYTF.